The T cell receptor (beta chain) described here comes from a study of sequential checkpoint blockade in melanoma. Study information: Patients were randomized 1:1 to nivolumab-then-ipilimumab or ipilimumab-then-nivolumab first-line. Maintenance nivolumab came after either treatment sequence.

The CDR3 is 14 amino acids. The germline V gene encodes CDR1 MGHRA and CDR2 YSYEKL. Trimming removed 0 bases from V and 4 bases from J, with 8 bases in between. Treatment indicated: randomized to nivolumab then ipilimumab (arm A) or the reverse (arm B). None of the patients previously received DNA-damaging chemotherapy. From thawed PBMCs, live CD3+CD8+ cells negative for CD19 and CD56 were sorted. Sequenced by immunoSEQ multiplex PCR; TCRdb stores in-frame clones only, minus some. The data hold 16,000 or so clones, with more than 75% observed a single time. The chain links TRBV4-1 to TRBJ2-3; possibly TRBD2 for D (5 bases). Sequences were derived from CD8+ T cells sorted from blood (inferred from file names), sampled from a patient given nivolumab and ipilimumab in sequence. This TCR was recovered from a human donor with melanoma. CDR3 in DNA: TGCGCCAGCAGCCAAGAAGCTAGCCCAGATACGCAGTATTTT. Protein product: CASSQEASPDTQYF.